The clone carrying this T cell receptor beta chain was found many times. The antigen is undetermined. The data belong to a study of T cell repertoires in cytomegalovirus infection. Study details: It can be stated that public TCR beta signatures indicated CMV infection as well as a matching HLA type. Study findings and constraints: Identification of carriers of CMV plus the relevant HLA was achieved through cumulative public TCR beta family frequency.

CDR3 length equals 15 residues. Germline lookup yields CDR1 MNHEY and CDR2 SVGEGT. Between the trimmed V and J ends, which lost 7 bases and 1 base, there was a span of 16 bases. MiXCR, applied by TCRdb to the reads, yields one record per CDR3 protein. The sample carries just under 300,000 distinct CDR3 sequences, approximately 10% recorded once. The sequencing sample was made of PBMCs. The J gene is TRBJ1-1, the V gene TRBV6-2 or TRBV6-3, with a weak D call TRBD1 (5 bases). The clonotype comes from a human donor in good health (CMV status not recorded). Some clones in this sample may be carry-over from other donors' samples. As DNA, the CDR3 is TGTGCCAGCACCCTACGGGGGTGGAGGAACACTGAAGCTTTCTTT. Its translation: CASTLRGWRNTEAFF.